This T cell receptor beta chain stems from a study of regulatory T cells in long-lasting Graves disease. This clonotype has a handful of counts. Construction of the TCR beta libraries employed iRepertoire HTBI primers in conjunction with Arm-PCR of CDR3 regions. TCRdb passed the multiplex PCR reads through MiXCR, listing each CDR3 protein once. Seen here are 520,000 or so distinct CDR3 sequences, around 13% observed once, and the top ten hold over 7%. Stated time point: newly diagnosed GD, antithyroid drugs for less than 3 months. RNA extracted from PBMCs served as the sequencing template. The sample also formed part of further work on T cells in Graves' hyperthyroidism and ophthalmopathy. This second study says: These patients, aged 18 to 65, had recently diagnosed hyperthyroidism lasting under 2 months. In the first-round RT-PCR of the TCR CDR3, the HTBI primer set was used.

This receptor was obtained from a woman aged 25 to 39 with Graves disease. Source: peripheral blood mononuclear cells (PBMCs), taken at new diagnosis, from a patient treated with antithyroid drugs.

In DNA form, the CDR3 reads TGTGCCAGTAGTAACCGGGACAGGGAGTGGGATGAGCAGTTCTTC. Its protein product is CASSNRDREWDEQFF. J is TRBJ2-1 and V is TRBV19, with 9 bases that match TRBD1. The CDR3 sequence is 15 residues long. The germline CDR1 and CDR2 sequences are LNHDA and SQIVND (reference sequence). The junction had 9 bases not matched to a gene; V was cut back by 4 bases and J by 8 bases.